The present T cell receptor (beta chain) was sequenced within a study of blood T cell repertoires in COVID-19 (dated by TCRdb to the early 2020s). Turning to the overall study: Samples covering the acute and convalescent phases of COVID-19 were provided by collaborators in the United States, Italy and Spain. Nearly every sample came with metadata listing a de-identified subject ID, COVID-19 status, age in years and sex. The repertoires were released in a freely available public database intended as a resource for research on the immune response to SARS-CoV-2. Deeply sampled blood TCRbeta repertoires from subjects exposed to, actively infected with, or recovered from COVID-19 were included in the dataset. The prospective study material was composed of cDNA or gDNA derived from T cells, B-cell-depleted T cells, or PBMCs. The samples were drawn from the first 160 participants of the ongoing ImmuneRACE study and from some 1,300 subjects provided by 6 global collaborators. Where available, HLA class I and class II types were taken from metadata supplied by the sample provider and were not determined by assay-based typing.

TCRbeta CDR3 regions were amplified from genomic DNA by means of the immunoSEQ Assay, a bias-controlled multiplex PCR. The authors' pipeline ran thus. The number of nucleated cells in each sample was estimated by amplification of reference gene primers within the assay. Sequence reads were collapsed and filtered to measure the absolute abundance of every unique TCRbeta CDR3 rearrangement. For each sample, productive Simpson clonality was calculated as the square root of Simpson's diversity index across productive rearrangements. The table was pulled from immuneACCESS by TCRdb, which kept in-frame rearrangements only. Such tables lose some clones; where checked, under half of the loss comes from unresolved V genes, and the rest has no known cause. D and trimming come from the DNA, and the V and J calls and clone size come from that table. This sample holds about 240,000 clones; around 86% were observed only once. Over 9% of the sample rests with the top ten.

Study-wide findings and limitations: Clinical and demographic metadata were provided uncurated, with the amount varying by source and participant.

A remark on this clone: It lacks a known antigen. Nothing much larger sits one base from this clone, and base qualities are not available.

V lost 3 bases and J lost 7 bases, and the count of bases not matched to a germline gene is 4. CDR1 and CDR2 were assigned from the germline V gene (reference sequence) as SEHNR and FQNEAQ. The CDR3 has 13 amino acids, counting the end cysteine and phenylalanine. Only CDR3 DNA remains: 39 bases, in frame from the first base. The collaborating institutions used their own protocols to collect whole blood in K2EDTA tubes. For TCRbeta analysis, collaborator samples were shipped as frozen whole blood, as isolated PBMCs, or as DNA extracted from either sample type. The source is a man older than 75 with acute or convalescent COVID-19. This receptor chain uses TRBV7-9 and TRBJ1-2, with 8 bases in between that match TRBD1. The specimen was peripheral blood. The CDR3 protein sequence reads: CASSLGQEGGYTF. DNA sequence: TGTGCCAGCAGCTTGGGACAGGAAGGTGGCTACACCTTC.